A single sample gave rise to the 7 T cell receptor beta chains below, sequenced in a study of identical twins. TCRdb fed the 5' RACE reads into MiXCR, producing one record per CDR3 protein. The sample yields about 500,000 distinct CDR3 sequences, 13% to 15% seen once. These records were also assigned to another study, of yellow fever vaccine responses in identical twins.

Sequenced input: CD4+ T cells sorted from blood. These receptors came from a woman between 18 and 30 years old in good health.

This chain joins TRBV12-5 and TRBJ2-7, with TRBD1 as a possible D gene (6 bases). CDR1 and CDR2 (germline): LGHNT, FRNRAP. V lost 5 bases, J lost 6 bases, and 14 bases lay in between. The CDR3 extends over 13 amino acids. This chain's CDR3 is CASGPSTGFEQYF. CDR3 nucleotide sequence: TGTGCTAGTGGTCCCAGTACAGGGTTCGAGCAGTACTTC.

This clonotype showed up just a few times. The chain links TRBV20-1 to TRBJ2-2; the match to TRBD2 covers 8 bases. After removal of 1 base from V and 5 bases from J, the junction contained 6 bases not matched to a gene. Germline V CDR1 and CDR2: DFQATT, SNEGSKA (reference sequence). The CDR3 runs 15 residues. DNA of the CDR3: TGCAGTGCTAGAGTTGGGACTAGTTGGACCGGGGAGCTGTTTTTT. It translates to CSARVGTSWTGELFF.

V gene TRBV9 combines with J gene TRBJ1-1; D is uncertain. V was trimmed by 4 bases and J by 0 bases, leaving 10 bases between them. The CDR3 is 14 amino acids. Germline CDR1 SGDLS, CDR2 YYNGEE. CDR3 nucleotide sequence: TGTGCCAGCAGCACCCTTGGGGTGAACACTGAAGCTTTCTTT. As protein: CASSTLGVNTEAFF. Based on the CDR3 plus reference TRBV9 and TRBJ1-1, the full variable domain is DSGVTQTPKHLITATGQRVTLRCSPRSGDLSVYWYQQSLDQGLQFLIQYYNGEERAKGNILERFSAQQFPDLHSELNLSSLELGDSALYFCASSTLGVNTEAFFGQGTRLTVV.

Only a few counts were recorded for this clonotype. This chain links TRBV2 with TRBJ1-2; D is unclear. Trimming shortened V by 7 bases and J by 2 bases, and 8 bases separated the two germline ends. Germline values: CDR1 SNHLY, CDR2 FYNNEI. CDR3 length: 12 residues. CDR3 coding DNA: TGTGCCAGCAATGGGCGGAACTATGGCTACACCTTC. This gives the protein CASNGRNYGYTF.

CDR3 sequence: CASSTWTGVGTGELFF. CDR3 bases: TGTGCCAGCAGCACCTGGACTGGCGTTGGCACCGGGGAGCTGTTTTTT. J is TRBJ2-2 and V is TRBV7-2, with D perhaps TRBD2 (5 bases). Germline values: CDR1 SGHTA, CDR2 FQGNSA. V was clipped by 5 bases and J by 4 bases, with 17 bases between them. This CDR3 has 16 amino acids.

At least ten counts were recorded for this clonotype. V and J are TRBV5-1 and TRBJ2-7; 7 positions agree with TRBD2. The germline V gene has CDR1 SGHRS and CDR2 YFSETQ. The CDR3 sequence is 15 residues long. With 4 bases clipped from V and 6 bases from J, the junction kept 13 bases outside the gene matches. The CDR3: CASSPGELVAGEQYF. The CDR3 nucleotides read TGCGCCAGCAGCCCGGGGGAACTCGTAGCGGGCGAGCAGTACTTC.

This clonotype was detected a few times. The chain recombines TRBV12-3 or TRBV12-4 with TRBJ2-1; the match to TRBD2 covers 11 bases. V gave up 5 bases and J gave up 10 bases; unmatched junction bases: 13. The CDR3 runs to 16 residues. The CDR3 spells CASSPITSGGRREQFF. The CDR3 nucleotides read TGTGCCAGCAGTCCGATAACTAGCGGGGGAAGGCGGGAGCAGTTCTTC.